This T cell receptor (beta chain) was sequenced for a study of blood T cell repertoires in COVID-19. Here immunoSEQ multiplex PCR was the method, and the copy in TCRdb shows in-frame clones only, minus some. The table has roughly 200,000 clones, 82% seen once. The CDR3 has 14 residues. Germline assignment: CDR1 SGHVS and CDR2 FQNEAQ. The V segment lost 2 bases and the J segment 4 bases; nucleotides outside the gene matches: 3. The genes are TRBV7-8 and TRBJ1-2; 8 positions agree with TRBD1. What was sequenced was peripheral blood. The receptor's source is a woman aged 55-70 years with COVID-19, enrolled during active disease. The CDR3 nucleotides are TGTGCCAGCAGCTTACAGGGGGCAGTCTATGGCTACACCTTC. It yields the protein CASSLQGAVYGYTF.